This entry concerns a single T cell receptor (beta chain). Its antigen is currently unknown. The CDR3 loop spans 14 amino acids. Germline CDR1 reads MNHEY; CDR2 reads SVGEGT. TCR beta cDNA libraries had unique molecular identifiers. cDNA molecules numbering 400,000 to 550,000 came from about 1 to 10 million T cells. TCRdb independently ran MiXCR on the PCR reads; one entry per CDR3 protein. The profile shows 750,000 to 950,000 distinct CDR3 sequences, about 53% of them singletons. This record comes from a study of post-analysis software for immune sequencing data. Study summary: As for disease course, relapsing-remitting, secondary progressive and progressive-relapsing multiple sclerosis were all included. Study-wide results and caveats: Controls had significantly higher normalized Chao1 diversity than multiple sclerosis patients. Samples sharing a preparation batch grouped tightly together when assessed by F measure. Relative to controls, patients had about five TRBV segments at higher frequency, with TRBV5-6, TRBV5-1 and TRBV20-1 among these.

This sequence joins TRBV6-2 or TRBV6-3 and TRBJ2-5, with 8 bases identical to TRBD2. The DNA end favors TRBJ2-7, so the J call may be wrong. Sequencing input: blood. This sequence was found in a girl aged 5-17 years with multiple sclerosis. The CDR3 loop is CASRETSDFYEQYF. The CDR3 region has the DNA TGTGCCAGCAGAGAGACTAGCGACTTCTACGAGCAGTACTTC.